This is a list of T cell receptor beta chains from one sample in a study of siplizumab effects on memory and regulatory T cells. Sequencing was performed with immunoSEQ multiplex PCR; in TCRdb, only in-frame clones are kept and a portion is missing. Of around 100,000 clones in the sample, over 85% were seen once. Sequencing used Tregs sorted from blood. Receptor source: a human donor in good health. Both conserved end residues are part of each CDR3. D genes are given only for firm matches. Size is stated for part of the rows, as once, few or many counts, or as a class when the clone is expanded.

CDR3aa: CASRGDRANEQYF; CDR3nt: TGTGCCAGCAGAGGGGACAGGGCCAACGAGCAGTACTTC; v_gene: TRBV2; j_gene: TRBJ2-7; d_gene: TRBD1; abundance: -
CDR3aa: CASSYFQGDNQPQHF; CDR3nt: TGTGCCAGCAGTTACTTCCAGGGTGACAATCAGCCCCAGCATTTT; v_gene: TRBV6-6; j_gene: TRBJ1-5; d_gene: -; abundance: -
CDR3aa: CASSWAESYTF; CDR3nt: TGTGCCAGCAGCTGGGCTGAAAGCTACACCTTC; v_gene: TRBV5-6; j_gene: TRBJ1-2; d_gene: -; abundance: -
CDR3aa: CASSQGPRGSILFEQYF; CDR3nt: TGTGCCAGCAGCCAAGGTCCCCGAGGATCAATACTTTTCGAGCAGTACTTC; v_gene: TRBV4-2; j_gene: TRBJ2-7; d_gene: -; abundance: once
CDR3aa: CASSYGWTYEQYF; CDR3nt: TGTGCCAGCAGTTACGGGTGGACCTACGAGCAGTACTTC; v_gene: TRBV6-5; j_gene: TRBJ2-7; d_gene: -; abundance: -
CDR3aa: CASSPVVAPSNYGYTF; CDR3nt: TGTGCCAGCTCACCGGTCGTAGCTCCTTCTAACTATGGCTACACCTTC; v_gene: TRBV18; j_gene: TRBJ1-2; d_gene: -; abundance: -
CDR3aa: CAWSSRLSYEQYF; CDR3nt: TGTGCCTGGAGTTCCAGGTTGAGCTACGAGCAGTACTTC; v_gene: TRBV30; j_gene: TRBJ2-7; d_gene: -; abundance: -
CDR3aa: CASSFREGQETQYF; CDR3nt: TGTGCCAGCAGCTTTCGTGAAGGGCAGGAGACCCAGTACTTC; v_gene: TRBV5-6; j_gene: TRBJ2-5; d_gene: -; abundance: -
CDR3aa: CASRLAGQETQYF; CDR3nt: TGCGCCAGCCGCCTCGCGGGGCAAGAGACCCAGTACTTC; v_gene: TRBV4-1; j_gene: TRBJ2-5; d_gene: -; abundance: -
CDR3aa: CASSMAQRGTQYF; CDR3nt: TGTGCCAGTAGTATGGCACAAAGGGGTACGCAGTATTTT; v_gene: TRBV19; j_gene: TRBJ2-3; d_gene: -; abundance: -
CDR3aa: CASSMSSGRAEKTQYF; CDR3nt: TGTGCCAGCAGTATGTCTAGCGGGAGGGCCGAAAAGACCCAGTACTTC; v_gene: TRBV7-9; j_gene: TRBJ2-5; d_gene: TRBD2; abundance: -
CDR3aa: CSAGQGEKLFF; CDR3nt: TGCAGTGCTGGACAGGGTGAAAAACTGTTTTTT; v_gene: TRBV20-1; j_gene: TRBJ1-4; d_gene: TRBD1; abundance: -
CDR3aa: CASSIVENYGYTF; CDR3nt: TGTGCCAGTAGTATAGTGGAGAACTATGGCTACACCTTC; v_gene: TRBV19; j_gene: TRBJ1-2; d_gene: -; abundance: -
CDR3aa: CASRANQGTSGNTIYF; CDR3nt: TGCGCCAGCAGGGCGAACCAGGGGACCTCTGGAAACACCATATATTTT; v_gene: TRBV10-2; j_gene: TRBJ1-3; d_gene: -; abundance: -
CDR3aa: CASSRDRGLGSSYNEQFF; CDR3nt: TGTGCCAGCAGCCGAGACAGGGGACTAGGTAGCTCCTACAATGAGCAGTTCTTC; v_gene: TRBV4-2; j_gene: TRBJ2-1; d_gene: -; abundance: -
CDR3aa: CASSLDRNTIYF; CDR3nt: TGTGCCAGCAGCCTGGACAGAAACACCATATATTTT; v_gene: TRBV5-5; j_gene: TRBJ1-3; d_gene: -; abundance: -
CDR3aa: CASSLAGAATGNTIYF; CDR3nt: TGCGCCAGCAGCTTGGCAGGGGCGGCAACTGGAAACACCATATATTTT; v_gene: TRBV5-1; j_gene: TRBJ1-3; d_gene: -; abundance: -
CDR3aa: CASSLGGDQPQHF; CDR3nt: TGTGCCAGCAGCTTAGGGGGCGATCAGCCCCAGCATTTT; v_gene: TRBV11-3; j_gene: TRBJ1-5; d_gene: -; abundance: -
CDR3aa: CASSYPEYEQYF; CDR3nt: TGTGCCAGCAGTTACCCCGAGTACGAGCAGTACTTC; v_gene: TRBV6-6; j_gene: TRBJ2-7; d_gene: -; abundance: -
CDR3aa: CASSRLGGGGFLKNIQYF; CDR3nt: TGTGCCAGTTCCCGTCTGGGGGGCGGTGGGTTTCTCAAAAACATTCAGTACTTC; v_gene: TRBV19; j_gene: TRBJ2-4; d_gene: -; abundance: -
CDR3aa: CASSYRAGHQPQHF; CDR3nt: TGTGCCAGCAGTTACCGGGCAGGCCATCAGCCCCAGCATTTT; v_gene: TRBV6-6; j_gene: TRBJ1-5; d_gene: -; abundance: -
CDR3aa: CASSAFGGTPGTQYF; CDR3nt: TGTGCCAGCAGCGCGTTCGGCGGAACCCCCGGTACGCAGTATTTT; v_gene: TRBV5-6; j_gene: TRBJ2-3; d_gene: -; abundance: -
CDR3aa: CASRKTRAGELFF; CDR3nt: TGTGCCAGCAGGAAGACACGGGCCGGGGAGCTGTTTTTT; v_gene: TRBV6-5; j_gene: TRBJ2-2; d_gene: -; abundance: -
CDR3aa: CASSMQGSGNTIYF; CDR3nt: TGTGCCAGCAGTATGCAGGGTTCGGGAAACACCATATATTTT; v_gene: TRBV25-1; j_gene: TRBJ1-3; d_gene: -; abundance: -
CDR3aa: CASSQGGSGRFGEQFF; CDR3nt: TGTGCCAGCAGCCAAGGGGGTAGCGGGCGCTTCGGTGAGCAGTTCTTC; v_gene: TRBV4-2; j_gene: TRBJ2-1; d_gene: TRBD2; abundance: few
CDR3aa: CASSYDAGVYGYTF; CDR3nt: TGTGCCAGCAGTTACGATGCAGGGGTTTATGGCTACACCTTC; v_gene: TRBV6-5; j_gene: TRBJ1-2; d_gene: -; abundance: -
CDR3aa: CASSQVGGGGYGYTF; CDR3nt: TGCGCCAGCAGCCAAGTGGGAGGCGGGGGCTATGGCTACACCTTC; v_gene: TRBV4-1; j_gene: TRBJ1-2; d_gene: -; abundance: -
CDR3aa: CASSFPTGLGNTIYF; CDR3nt: TGTGCCAGCAGCTTCCCGACAGGGCTAGGAAACACCATATATTTT; v_gene: TRBV11-2; j_gene: TRBJ1-3; d_gene: TRBD1; abundance: -
CDR3aa: CASSLVVSALSSYNEQFF; CDR3nt: TGTGCCAGCAGCTTAGTGGTTAGCGCACTAAGCTCCTACAATGAGCAGTTCTTC; v_gene: TRBV7-9; j_gene: TRBJ2-1; d_gene: -; abundance: -
CDR3aa: CASSPIRVNTEAFF; CDR3nt: TGTGCCAGCAGTCCGATCAGGGTGAACACTGAAGCTTTCTTT; v_gene: TRBV27; j_gene: TRBJ1-1; d_gene: -; abundance: -
CDR3aa: CASSITGSGANVLTF; CDR3nt: TGTGCCAGTAGTATAACCGGCTCTGGGGCCAACGTCCTGACTTTC; v_gene: TRBV19; j_gene: TRBJ2-6; d_gene: -; abundance: -
CDR3aa: CASSFRARNSPLHF; CDR3nt: TGTGCCAGCAGCTTCCGGGCTCGTAATTCACCCCTCCACTTT; v_gene: TRBV5-6; j_gene: TRBJ1-6; d_gene: -; abundance: -
CDR3aa: CASSLGSSGNQPQHF; CDR3nt: TGTGCCAGCAGCTTAGGAAGTTCAGGCAATCAGCCCCAGCATTTT; v_gene: TRBV7-6; j_gene: TRBJ1-5; d_gene: -; abundance: once
CDR3aa: CASSEATGYNEQFF; CDR3nt: TGTGCCAGCAGTGAAGCGACAGGTTACAATGAGCAGTTCTTC; v_gene: TRBV6-1; j_gene: TRBJ2-1; d_gene: -; abundance: -
CDR3aa: CASSLSQNTEAFF; CDR3nt: TGCGCCAGCAGCTTGAGCCAGAACACTGAAGCTTTCTTT; v_gene: TRBV5-1; j_gene: TRBJ1-1; d_gene: -; abundance: -
CDR3aa: CASSKDSSYEQYF; CDR3nt: TGTGCCAGCAGCAAGGACTCGTCCTACGAGCAGTACTTC; v_gene: TRBV5-4; j_gene: TRBJ2-7; d_gene: -; abundance: -
CDR3aa: CASTSILGHIQYF; CDR3nt: TGTGCCAGCACCTCCATTCTGGGGCACATTCAGTACTTC; v_gene: TRBV7-8; j_gene: TRBJ2-4; d_gene: -; abundance: -
CDR3aa: CASSEQGYSNQPQHF; CDR3nt: TGTGCCAGCAGTGAACAGGGTTATAGCAATCAGCCCCAGCATTTT; v_gene: TRBV6-1; j_gene: TRBJ1-5; d_gene: -; abundance: -
CDR3aa: CASSMGQGSGELFF; CDR3nt: TGTGCCAGCAGTATGGGACAGGGGAGCGGGGAGCTGTTTTTT; v_gene: TRBV6-5; j_gene: TRBJ2-2; d_gene: TRBD1; abundance: -
CDR3aa: CASSPGLGETQYF; CDR3nt: TGTGCCAGCTCACCGGGACTTGGTGAGACCCAGTACTTC; v_gene: TRBV18; j_gene: TRBJ2-5; d_gene: -; abundance: -
CDR3aa: CASSPQRRGRNTEAFF; CDR3nt: TGTGCCAGTAGTCCCCAAAGACGGGGGAGGAACACTGAAGCTTTCTTT; v_gene: TRBV19; j_gene: TRBJ1-1; d_gene: -; abundance: -
CDR3aa: CASSQELAGVYEQYF; CDR3nt: TGTGCCAGCAGCCAAGAGCTAGCGGGGGTCTACGAGCAGTACTTC; v_gene: TRBV5-5; j_gene: TRBJ2-7; d_gene: TRBD2; abundance: once
CDR3aa: CASRTDPGVNYGYTF; CDR3nt: TGTGCCAGCAGAACCGACCCTGGGGTAAATTATGGCTACACCTTC; v_gene: TRBV6-1; j_gene: TRBJ1-2; d_gene: -; abundance: -
CDR3aa: CASSLAGTGQETQYF; CDR3nt: TGTGCCAGCAGCTTAGCCGGGACAGGTCAAGAGACCCAGTACTTC; v_gene: TRBV11-2; j_gene: TRBJ2-5; d_gene: TRBD1; abundance: once
CDR3aa: CASSYSGETQYF; CDR3nt: TGTGCCAGCAGTTACTCGGGAGAGACCCAGTACTTC; v_gene: TRBV6-6; j_gene: TRBJ2-5; d_gene: -; abundance: -
CDR3aa: CASRKGGFPDTQYF; CDR3nt: TGTGCCAGTAGAAAGGGGGGTTTTCCAGATACGCAGTATTTT; v_gene: TRBV19; j_gene: TRBJ2-3; d_gene: -; abundance: -
CDR3aa: CSVPSSAGANVLTF; CDR3nt: TGCAGCGTCCCCTCCTCGGCTGGGGCCAACGTCCTGACTTTC; v_gene: TRBV29-1; j_gene: TRBJ2-6; d_gene: -; abundance: -
CDR3aa: CASSIAGANTGELFF; CDR3nt: TGCGCCAGCAGTATAGCGGGGGCAAACACCGGGGAGCTGTTTTTT; v_gene: TRBV10-2; j_gene: TRBJ2-2; d_gene: TRBD2; abundance: -
CDR3aa: CASSLVGGYEKLFF; CDR3nt: TGCGCCAGCAGTTTGGTAGGGGGATATGAAAAACTGTTTTTT; v_gene: TRBV5-1; j_gene: TRBJ1-4; d_gene: -; abundance: once
CDR3aa: CASSLGQKNSPLHF; CDR3nt: TGTGCCAGCAGTTTAGGGCAGAAGAATTCACCCCTCCACTTT; v_gene: TRBV6-5; j_gene: TRBJ1-6; d_gene: -; abundance: -
CDR3aa: CASSMFQGSSGNTIYF; CDR3nt: TGTGCCAGTAGTATGTTCCAGGGAAGTTCCGGAAACACCATATATTTT; v_gene: TRBV19; j_gene: TRBJ1-3; d_gene: -; abundance: -
CDR3aa: CASSERSLHTDTQYF; CDR3nt: TGTGCCAGCAGTGAGAGGAGTCTACACACAGATACGCAGTATTTT; v_gene: TRBV2; j_gene: TRBJ2-3; d_gene: -; abundance: -
CDR3aa: CASSPGEISGYTF; CDR3nt: TGTGCCAGCTCACCAGGGGAGATAAGTGGCTACACCTTC; v_gene: TRBV18; j_gene: TRBJ1-2; d_gene: -; abundance: -
CDR3aa: CASSELEDNEQFF; CDR3nt: TGCGCCAGCAGTGAACTAGAAGACAATGAGCAGTTCTTC; v_gene: TRBV5-1; j_gene: TRBJ2-1; d_gene: -; abundance: once